These T cell receptor beta chains were read from a single sample in a study of memory CD4+ T cells and cytomegalovirus serostatus. TCRdb's table, derived via immunoSEQ multiplex PCR, lists solely in-frame clones and lacks some. The repertoire has around 61,000 clones, about 81% of them found once; the top ten carry around 0.43%. The sample was memory CD4+ T cells from blood. These receptor sequences come from an adult in good health and CMV-seronegative. The CDR3 runs from the conserved cysteine through the conserved F or W. D genes are given only for firm matches. Not all rows give a size; the values are once, few, many and, for expanded clones, a class.

>-|TRBV4-3|TRBJ2-5|-|16
TGCGCCAGCAGCCATTCCGGGCGCTCCGGGTTGGGGACCCAGTACTTC
CASSHSGRSGLGTQYF
>-|TRBV7-9|TRBJ2-4|-|11
TGTGCCAGCAGCTTAGAAAACATTCAGTACTTC
CASSLENIQYF
>-|TRBV7-9|TRBJ1-1|-|15
TGTGCCAGCAGCTCGGGCCAGGACTTGAACACTGAAGCTTTCTTT
CASSSGQDLNTEAFF
>-|TRBV6-6|TRBJ2-1|-|13
TGTGCCAGCACAGAGGGAGGCTACAATGAGCAGTTCTTC
CASTEGGYNEQFF
>-|TRBV5-4|TRBJ2-3|-|11
TGTGCCAGCAGCTTGGGCGATACGCAGTATTTT
CASSLGDTQYF
>-|TRBV6-1|TRBJ2-7|-|14
TGTGCCAGCAGTTTCGGACAGCTGACATACGAGCAGTACTTC
CASSFGQLTYEQYF
>TRBD2|TRBV28|TRBJ2-2|-|17
TGTGCCAGTAGAGCCTCGGGACTAGCGCCTCCCCGCGGGGAGCTGTTTTTT
CASRASGLAPPRGELFF
>-|TRBV7-2|TRBJ1-5|-|17
TGTGCCAGCAGCTTAGTATTGAGGGCCGATAGCAATCAGCCCCAGCATTTT
CASSLVLRADSNQPQHF
>-|TRBV18|TRBJ1-1|few|18
TGTGCCAGCTCATCTAGGGGAGGGGGTACGTCGGGCGACACTGAAGCTTTCTTT
CASSSRGGGTSGDTEAFF
>-|TRBV7-9|TRBJ2-3|-|14
TGTGCCAGCAGCTCAGGAGGGGGCACAGATACGCAGTATTTT
CASSSGGGTDTQYF
>-|TRBV5-6|TRBJ2-1|-|15
TGTGCCAGCAGACGGGGGGCGAGCTCCTACAATGAGCAGTTCTTC
CASRRGASSYNEQFF
>-|TRBV6-5|TRBJ1-1|-|13
TGTGCCATCAGTTCGGACACTAGGACTGAAGCTTTCTTT
CAISSDTRTEAFF
>-|TRBV4-3|TRBJ1-6|-|16
TGCGCCAGCAGCCAAGAAGCAGGGCTATATAATTCACCCCTCCACTTT
CASSQEAGLYNSPLHF
>-|TRBV2|TRBJ2-1|-|14
TGTGCCAGCAGCGGGGGGCCCTCCTACAATGAGCAGTTCTTC
CASSGGPSYNEQFF
>-|TRBV4-3|TRBJ2-6|-|16
TGCGCCAGCAGCCAAGATCCGCCAACAAAGGGCAACGTCCTGACTTTC
CASSQDPPTKGNVLTF
>-|TRBV2|TRBJ1-6|-|15
TGTGCCAGCAGCCTAGAGAGGAAAGACCCTTCACCCCTCCACTTT
CASSLERKDPSPLHF
>-|TRBV7-3|TRBJ1-1|-|15
TGTGCCAGCAGCTTAATACCCGTGACTAACACTGAAGCTTTCTTT
CASSLIPVTNTEAFF
>TRBD1|TRBV18|TRBJ2-1|-|15
TGTGCCAGCTCACGAGGACAGGGGGTCCACAATGAGCAGTTCTTC
CASSRGQGVHNEQFF
>-|TRBV11-2|TRBJ1-1|-|13
TGTGCCAGCAGCTTAGCGGCAGACACTGAAGCTTTCTTT
CASSLAADTEAFF
>-|TRBV7-9|TRBJ1-6|-|14
TGTGCCAGCAGCTTACAGGGTTTTAATTCACCCCTCCACTTT
CASSLQGFNSPLHF
>TRBD1|TRBV9|TRBJ1-5|few|15
TGTGCCAGCAGCGAGGGAGGGGGCTGGAATCAGCCCCAGCATTTT
CASSEGGGWNQPQHF
>-|TRBV5-5|TRBJ1-2|few|13
TGTGCCAGCAGCTATACAGAGGTCTATGGCTACACCTTC
CASSYTEVYGYTF
>-|TRBV7-9|TRBJ2-7|-|12
TGTGCCAGCAGCGGACAGAACTACGAGCAGTACTTC
CASSGQNYEQYF
>-|TRBV2|TRBJ2-2|-|17
TGTGCCAGCAGTGATAGTTGGGGGGCCGCGAACACCGGGGAGCTGTTTTTT
CASSDSWGAANTGELFF
>-|TRBV6-1|TRBJ1-2|-|13
TGTGCCAGCAGTCCCTGGTTATGGACAGAACATCACTTC
CASSPWLWTEHHF
>-|TRBV19|TRBJ2-6|-|18
TGTGCCAGTAGTCGTACCGGGACTGGAGTCTCTGGGGCCAACGTCCTGACTTTC
CASSRTGTGVSGANVLTF
>TRBD2|TRBV7-2|TRBJ2-3|-|16
TGTGCCAGCAGCTTACATCTGTCTAGCGGAACAGATACGCAGTATTTT
CASSLHLSSGTDTQYF
>TRBD2|TRBV12-5|TRBJ2-3|-|14
TGTGCTAGCGGCGGGGGTGTTAGCACAGATACGCAGTATTTT
CASGGGVSTDTQYF
>-|TRBV12-5|TRBJ1-2|-|13
TGTGCTAGTGGTTCGGGACGGGGAGGCGGCTACACCTTC
CASGSGRGGGYTF
>-|TRBV10-3|TRBJ1-1|-|15
TGTGCCATCAGTGACCCGATAAGGGGAAGAACTGAAGCTTTCTTT
CAISDPIRGRTEAFF
>TRBD1|TRBV5-1|TRBJ2-7|-|14
TGCGCCAGCAGCCGACAGGGGCTCGAGTACGAGCAGTACTTC
CASSRQGLEYEQYF
>-|TRBV28|TRBJ1-2|-|15
TGTGCCAGCAGTCTAACTCGGGCGGGGGGGTATGGCTACACCTTC
CASSLTRAGGYGYTF
>-|TRBV7-8|TRBJ1-3|-|14
TGTGCCAGCAGCTTAGGAGGCTCTGGAAACACCATATATTTT
CASSLGGSGNTIYF
>-|TRBV4-1|TRBJ1-1|-|13
TGCGCCAGCAGCCCACAGGCGAACACTGAAGCTTTCTTT
CASSPQANTEAFF
>TRBD2|TRBV13|TRBJ2-5|-|17
TGTGCCAGCAGCTTCGCGGGGGGGCCGGGCCACCAAGAGACCCAGTACTTC
CASSFAGGPGHQETQYF
>-|TRBV7-9|TRBJ2-1|-|14
TGTGCCAGCAGCGCCTCGACAGCCTACAATGAGCAGTTCTTC
CASSASTAYNEQFF
>-|TRBV18|TRBJ2-2|-|16
TGTGCCAGCTCCCACCGAAGGGGGGGCATCACCGGGGAGCTGTTTTTT
CASSHRRGGITGELFF
>-|TRBV6-5|TRBJ1-1|-|14
TGTGCCAGCAGTCCCTGGACGGGGAACACTGAAGCTTTCTTT
CASSPWTGNTEAFF
>-|TRBV2|TRBJ1-1|-|15
TGTGCCAGCAGGGCCGATCGCTGGGGGGACACTGAAGCTTTCTTT
CASRADRWGDTEAFF
>TRBD1|TRBV7-2|TRBJ1-1|-|15
TGTGCCAGCAGCTTCCTACGTGGACAGGGCACTGAAGCTTTCTTT
CASSFLRGQGTEAFF
>-|TRBV18|TRBJ2-2|-|16
TGTGCCAGCTCACCAAGTAAGCACAGCCACGAGAAGGAGCTGTTTTTT
CASSPSKHSHEKELFF
>TRBD1|TRBV6-1|TRBJ2-7|-|14
TGTGCCAGCAGTGCCACGCCGGGACAGGGTGCGCAGTACTTC
CASSATPGQGAQYF
>-|TRBV29-1|TRBJ2-1|-|12
TGCAGCGTTGTGGTAGGGGAGCGTGAGCAGTTCTTC
CSVVVGEREQFF
>-|TRBV5-6|TRBJ1-2|few|14
TGTGCCAGCAGCTTGGCGGCAGAGTACTATGGCTACACCTTC
CASSLAAEYYGYTF
>-|TRBV7-8|TRBJ2-1|-|15
TGTGCCAGCAGCTTAGCAGCGGGTTCCTACAATGAGCAGTTCTTC
CASSLAAGSYNEQFF
>TRBD2|TRBV6-1|TRBJ2-7|few|13
TGTGCCAGCAGACTAGCGGGGGGCTACGAGCAGTACTTC
CASRLAGGYEQYF
>-|TRBV29-1|TRBJ2-7|-|13
TGCAGCGTTCTCCTGGTAAGGGGCTACGAGCAGTACTTC
CSVLLVRGYEQYF
>TRBD1|TRBV5-6|TRBJ2-3|-|15
TGTGCCAGCAGTCTCGGACAGGGGAGAACAGATACGCAGTATTTT
CASSLGQGRTDTQYF
>TRBD2|TRBV18|TRBJ2-5|-|17
TGTGCCAGCTCAGGAGGACTAGCGGGGGGCCACCAAGAGACCCAGTACTTC
CASSGGLAGGHQETQYF
>-|TRBV29-1|TRBJ2-6|-|16
TGCAGCGTTGCATGGGGGTCAAACTCTGGGGCCAACGTCCTGACTTTC
CSVAWGSNSGANVLTF
>-|TRBV7-2|TRBJ1-4|-|14
TGTGCCAGCAGCTTAGGAGCCCTTGGCGAAAAACTGTTTTTT
CASSLGALGEKLFF
>-|TRBV15|TRBJ1-4|-|16
TGTGCCACCAGCAGAGTGGCAGGGGAAGCTAATGAAAAACTGTTTTTT
CATSRVAGEANEKLFF
>-|TRBV5-1|TRBJ1-2|-|15
TGCGCCAGCAGCCCGGGATCGACCCCCCGCGCGGGCTACACCTTC
CASSPGSTPRAGYTF
>TRBD2|TRBV15|TRBJ2-3|-|16
TGTGCCACCAGCAGAGGGGCGGGGGGGCGTGCAGATACGCAGTATTTT
CATSRGAGGRADTQYF
>-|TRBV5-6|TRBJ1-3|-|15
TGTGCCAGCAGCTTGGTAGGGGCGGGCGGAAACACCATATATTTT
CASSLVGAGGNTIYF
>TRBD1|TRBV5-6|TRBJ1-2|-|15
TGTGCCAGCAGCAAGCCGGGACAGGGAGTTTTCGGCTACACCTTC
CASSKPGQGVFGYTF
>-|TRBV19|TRBJ1-1|-|14
TGTGCCAGTAGTCCTCACAGGAATCCCGCTGAAGCTTTCTTT
CASSPHRNPAEAFF
>-|TRBV29-1|TRBJ1-2|-|9
TGCAGCGTTGAAAATGGCTACACCTTC
CSVENGYTF